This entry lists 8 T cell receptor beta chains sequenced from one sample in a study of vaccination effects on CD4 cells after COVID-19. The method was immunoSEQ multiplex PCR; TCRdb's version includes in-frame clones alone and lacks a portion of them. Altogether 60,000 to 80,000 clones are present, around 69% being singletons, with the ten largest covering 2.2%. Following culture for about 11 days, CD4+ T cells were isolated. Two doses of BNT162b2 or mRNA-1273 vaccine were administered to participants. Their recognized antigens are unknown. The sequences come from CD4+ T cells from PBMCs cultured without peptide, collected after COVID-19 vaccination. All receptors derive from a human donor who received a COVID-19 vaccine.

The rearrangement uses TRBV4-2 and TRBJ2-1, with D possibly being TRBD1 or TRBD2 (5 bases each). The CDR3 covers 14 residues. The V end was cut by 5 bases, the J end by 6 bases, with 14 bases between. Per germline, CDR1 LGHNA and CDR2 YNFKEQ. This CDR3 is CASSTRGPPNEQFF. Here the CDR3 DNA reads TGTGCCAGCAGCACCCGGGGACCTCCCAATGAGCAGTTCTTC.

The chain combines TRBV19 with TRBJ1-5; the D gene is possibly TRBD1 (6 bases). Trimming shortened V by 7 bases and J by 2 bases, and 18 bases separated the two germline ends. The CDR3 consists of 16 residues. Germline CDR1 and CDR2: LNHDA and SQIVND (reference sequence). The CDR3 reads CASIPHRQAGNQPQHF. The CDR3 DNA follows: TGTGCCAGTATTCCCCACCGACAGGCCGGCAATCAGCCCCAGCATTTT.

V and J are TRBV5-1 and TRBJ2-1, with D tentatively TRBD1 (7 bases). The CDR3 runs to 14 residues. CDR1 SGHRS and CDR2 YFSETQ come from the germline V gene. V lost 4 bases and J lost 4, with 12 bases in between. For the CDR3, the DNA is TGCGCCAGCAGCGCGGGACAGCCTTACAATGAGCAGTTCTTC. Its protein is CASSAGQPYNEQFF. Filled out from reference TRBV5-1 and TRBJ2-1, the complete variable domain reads KAGVTQTPRYLIKTRGQQVTLSCSPISGHRSVSWYQQTPGQGLQFLFEYFSETQRNKGNFPGRFSGRQFSNSRSEMNVSTLELGDSALYLCASSAGQPYNEQFFGPGTRLTVL.

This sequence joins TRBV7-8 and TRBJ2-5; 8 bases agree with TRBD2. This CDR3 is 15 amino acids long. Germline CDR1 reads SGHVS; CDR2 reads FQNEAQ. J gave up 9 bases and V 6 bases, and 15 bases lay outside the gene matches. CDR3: CASSQVRGALPPQYF. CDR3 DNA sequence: TGTGCCAGCAGTCAAGTGCGGGGGGCGCTACCTCCCCAGTACTTC.

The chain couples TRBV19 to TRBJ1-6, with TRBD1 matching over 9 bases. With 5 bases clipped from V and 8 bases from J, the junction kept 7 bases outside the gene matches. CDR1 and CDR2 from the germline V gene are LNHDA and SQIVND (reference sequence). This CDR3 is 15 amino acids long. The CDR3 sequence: CASSQTRQGDSPLHF. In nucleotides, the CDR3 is TGTGCCAGTAGTCAGACTCGACAGGGGGATTCACCCCTCCACTTT.

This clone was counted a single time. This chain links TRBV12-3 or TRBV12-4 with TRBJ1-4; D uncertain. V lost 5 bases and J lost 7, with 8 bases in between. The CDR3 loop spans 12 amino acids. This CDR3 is CASSPTLEKLFF. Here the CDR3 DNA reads TGTGCCAGCAGTCCGACACTTGAAAAACTGTTTTTT.

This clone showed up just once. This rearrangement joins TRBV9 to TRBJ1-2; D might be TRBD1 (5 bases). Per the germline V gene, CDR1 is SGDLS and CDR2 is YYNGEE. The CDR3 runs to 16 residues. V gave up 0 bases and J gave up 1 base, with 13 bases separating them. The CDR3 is CASSVGYGAGNYGYTF. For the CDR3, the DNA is TGTGCCAGCAGCGTAGGGTATGGGGCCGGTAACTATGGCTACACCTTC.

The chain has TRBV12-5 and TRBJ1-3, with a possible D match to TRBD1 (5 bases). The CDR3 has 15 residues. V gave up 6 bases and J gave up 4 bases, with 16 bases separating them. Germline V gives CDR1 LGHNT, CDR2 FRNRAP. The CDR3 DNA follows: TGTGCTAGTGGCCTAGGAGGGGCCCACGGAAACACCATATATTTT. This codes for CASGLGGAHGNTIYF.